These T cell receptor beta chains were read from a single sample in a study of graft-versus-host responses after intestinal transplantation. Measured with immunoSEQ multiplex PCR; TCRdb has only the in-frame clones, and not every one. This repertoire shows just under 85,000 clones, approximately 90% found once; its top ten account for 6.5% to 8.5%. No antigen has been identified for these receptors. Sample: unstimulated CD8+ T cells sorted from spleen or lymph node cells, taken before transplant. Receptor source: a human donor who was the organ donor for an intestinal transplant. The CDR3 runs from the conserved cysteine through the conserved F or W. D genes are given only for firm matches. The size of a clone is reported for some rows only, either as once, few or many, or as a class for expanded clones.

V,D,size,J,CDR3,DNA
TRBV7-9,TRBD1,once,TRBJ2-7,CASSLSSRGSSYEQYF,TGTGCCAGCAGCTTAAGCTCCAGGGGGTCTTCCTACGAGCAGTACTTC
TRBV4-2,.,.,TRBJ2-1,CASSQDPGAYNEQFF,TGTGCCAGCAGCCAAGACCCGGGGGCCTACAATGAGCAGTTCTTC
TRBV28,.,once,TRBJ1-4,CASRGLGLDNEKLFF,TGTGCCAGCAGGGGCCTTGGGCTGGATAATGAAAAACTGTTTTTT
TRBV2,.,.,TRBJ1-1,CASSDGGEAFF,TGTGCCAGCAGTGATGGTGGAGAAGCTTTCTTT
TRBV13,TRBD1,.,TRBJ2-6,CASSIPGQGAPGAGANVLTF,TGTGCCAGCAGCATACCGGGACAGGGGGCTCCTGGTGCTGGGGCCAACGTCCTGACTTTC
TRBV27,TRBD2,.,TRBJ2-3,CASSLLRAGGVADTQYF,TGTGCCAGCAGTTTGCTTCGGGCGGGAGGGGTGGCAGATACGCAGTATTTT
TRBV2,.,.,TRBJ2-7,CASSEAPGRVHEQYF,TGTGCCAGCAGTGAAGCGCCCGGTAGGGTCCACGAGCAGTACTTC
TRBV7-9,.,.,TRBJ2-7,CASSFRDIPYEQYF,TGTGCCAGCAGCTTCCGGGACATACCCTACGAGCAGTACTTC
TRBV7-3,TRBD2,.,TRBJ2-3,CASSLGQGLAGTDTQYF,TGTGCCAGCAGCTTAGGGCAGGGACTAGCGGGCACAGATACGCAGTATTTT
TRBV7-9,.,few,TRBJ2-2,CASEEEEGLNTGELFF,TGTGCCAGCGAGGAGGAGGAGGGGTTGAACACCGGGGAGCTGTTTTTT
TRBV19,.,.,TRBJ1-1,CASSWGGTVTEAFF,TGTGCCAGTAGCTGGGGAGGGACGGTAACTGAAGCTTTCTTT
TRBV10-2,TRBD1,.,TRBJ2-7,CASFDRGSSYEQYF,TGCGCCAGTTTCGACAGGGGGTCCTCCTACGAGCAGTACTTC
TRBV10-2,.,.,TRBJ2-3,CASSASGWGTDTQYF,TGCGCCAGCAGTGCGTCCGGTTGGGGCACAGATACGCAGTATTTT
TRBV11-2,.,.,TRBJ2-1,CASSFGAYNEQFF,TGTGCCAGCAGCTTTGGCGCCTACAATGAGCAGTTCTTC
TRBV29-1,.,.,TRBJ2-7,CSVEERGEQYF,TGCAGCGTTGAAGAGAGGGGGGAGCAGTACTTC
TRBV21-1,.,.,TRBJ2-5,CASSNNLRDGQETQYF,TGTGCCAGCAGCAATAATTTGAGGGACGGCCAAGAGACCCAGTACTTC
TRBV5-5,.,.,TRBJ1-1,CASSLARNTEAFF,TGTGCCAGCAGCTTGGCCAGGAACACTGAAGCTTTCTTT
TRBV5-6,TRBD2,.,TRBJ2-2,CASSLMALASGYYTGELFF,TGTGCCAGCAGCTTAATGGCCCTGGCTAGCGGATATTACACCGGGGAGCTGTTTTTT
TRBV27,TRBD1,once,TRBJ1-2,CASSLSDRFAGYTF,TGTGCCAGCAGTTTATCGGACAGGTTCGCAGGCTACACCTTC
TRBV5-1,TRBD2,.,TRBJ2-3,CASHRTSGDTQYF,TGCGCCAGCCACAGGACTAGCGGGGATACGCAGTATTTT
TRBV29-1,.,.,TRBJ1-1,CSTVVWGEAFF,TGCAGCACTGTGGTTTGGGGCGAAGCTTTCTTT
TRBV6-5,.,once,TRBJ1-1,CASSFYTGKGNTEAFF,TGTGCCAGCAGTTTCTATACAGGGAAAGGGAACACTGAAGCTTTCTTT
TRBV6-1,TRBD2,.,TRBJ2-7,CASSERSGLAELTYEQYF,TGTGCCAGCAGTGAAAGGTCAGGACTAGCGGAACTTACCTACGAGCAGTACTTC
TRBV2,.,.,TRBJ1-2,CASSEHITGYNYGYTF,TGTGCCAGCAGTGAGCACATAACAGGGTACAACTATGGCTACACCTTC